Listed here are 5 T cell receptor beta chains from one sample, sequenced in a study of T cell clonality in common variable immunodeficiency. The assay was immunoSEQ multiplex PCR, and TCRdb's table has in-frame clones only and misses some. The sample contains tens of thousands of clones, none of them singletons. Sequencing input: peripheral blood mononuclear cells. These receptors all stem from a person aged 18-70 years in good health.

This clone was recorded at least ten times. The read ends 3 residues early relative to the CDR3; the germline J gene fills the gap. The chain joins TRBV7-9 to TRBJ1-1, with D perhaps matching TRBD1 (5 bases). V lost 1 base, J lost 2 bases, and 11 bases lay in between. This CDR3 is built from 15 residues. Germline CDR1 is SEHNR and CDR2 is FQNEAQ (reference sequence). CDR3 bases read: TGTGCCAGCAGCTTAGTGAGGACACTAAACACTGAA. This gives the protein CASSLVRTLNTE. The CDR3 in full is CASSLVRTLNTEAFF. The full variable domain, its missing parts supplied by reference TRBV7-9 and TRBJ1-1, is DTGVSQNPRHKITKRGQNVTFRCDPISEHNRLYWYRQTLGQGPEFLTYFQNEAQLEKSRLLSDRFSAERPKGSFSTLEIQRTEQGDSAMYLCASSLVRTLNTEAFFGQGTRLTVV.

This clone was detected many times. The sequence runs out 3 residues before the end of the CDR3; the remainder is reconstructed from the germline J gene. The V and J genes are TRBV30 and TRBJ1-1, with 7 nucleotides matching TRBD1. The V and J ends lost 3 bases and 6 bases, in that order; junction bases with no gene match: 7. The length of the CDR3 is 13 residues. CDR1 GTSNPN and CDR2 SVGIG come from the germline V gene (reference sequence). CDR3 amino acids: CAWRLTGAAEAFF. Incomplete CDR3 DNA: TGTGCCTGGAGACTAACAGGGGCCGCTGAA.

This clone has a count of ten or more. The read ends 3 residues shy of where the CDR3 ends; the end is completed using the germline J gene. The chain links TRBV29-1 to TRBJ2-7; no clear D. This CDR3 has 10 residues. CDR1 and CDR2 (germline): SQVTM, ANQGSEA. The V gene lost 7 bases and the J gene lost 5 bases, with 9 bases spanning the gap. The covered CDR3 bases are TGCAGCGGCGGTAACCACGAG. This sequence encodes CSGGNHE. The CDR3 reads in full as CSGGNHEQYF.

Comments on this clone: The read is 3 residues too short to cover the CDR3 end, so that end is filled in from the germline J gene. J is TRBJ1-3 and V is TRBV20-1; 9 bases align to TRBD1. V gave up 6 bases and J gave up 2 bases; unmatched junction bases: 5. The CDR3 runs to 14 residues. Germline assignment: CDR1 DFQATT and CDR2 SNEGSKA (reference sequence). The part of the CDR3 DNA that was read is TGCAGTGCGCCGGACAGGGGTCCTGGAAACACC. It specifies CSAPDRGPGNT. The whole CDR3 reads CSAPDRGPGNTIYF.

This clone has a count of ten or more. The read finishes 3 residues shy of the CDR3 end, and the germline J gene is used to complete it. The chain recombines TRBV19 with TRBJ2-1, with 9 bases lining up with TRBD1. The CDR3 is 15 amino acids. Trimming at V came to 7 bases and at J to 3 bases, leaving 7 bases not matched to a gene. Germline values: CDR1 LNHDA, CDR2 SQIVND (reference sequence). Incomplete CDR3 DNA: TGTGCCAGTACCCCGGGACAGGGCAACTACAATGAG. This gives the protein CASTPGQGNYNE. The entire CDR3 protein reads CASTPGQGNYNEQFF.